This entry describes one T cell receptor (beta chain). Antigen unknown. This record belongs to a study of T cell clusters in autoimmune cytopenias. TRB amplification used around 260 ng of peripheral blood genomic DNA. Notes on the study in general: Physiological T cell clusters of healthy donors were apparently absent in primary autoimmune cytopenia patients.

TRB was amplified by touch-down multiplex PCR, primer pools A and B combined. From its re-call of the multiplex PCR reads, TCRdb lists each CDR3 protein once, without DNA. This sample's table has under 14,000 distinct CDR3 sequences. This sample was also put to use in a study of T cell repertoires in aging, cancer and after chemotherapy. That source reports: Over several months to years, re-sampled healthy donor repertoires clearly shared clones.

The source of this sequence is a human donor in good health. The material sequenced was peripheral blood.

The CDR3 loop is CASSSSRDRVYQPQHF. The rearrangement links TRBV6-5 to TRBJ1-5; TCRdb outputs TRBD1, but without DNA this stays unchecked. Germline-derived CDR1 and CDR2 are MNHEY and SVGAGI. This CDR3 is 16 amino acids long.